The clone carrying this T cell receptor (beta chain) was seen just once. The CDR3 sequence is 16 residues long. The germline V gene encodes CDR1 ENHRY and CDR2 SYGVKD. The V end lost 1 base, the J end lost 4 bases, and 15 bases lay between the germline ends. Clones were read by immunoSEQ multiplex PCR, and TCRdb kept only the in-frame ones, dropping some. The sample yields around 300,000 clones, 88% seen once. This record comes from a study of blood T cell repertoires in COVID-19. The TCR originated in a woman in her forties or fifties who had recovered from COVID-19. The sequenced material came from PBMCs or T cells enriched from blood (not recorded which). The V call is TRBV10-3, the J call TRBJ2-3, with a tentative D call TRBD2 (5 bases). This CDR3 reads CAISEFSETPADTQYF. The CDR3 DNA reads as TGTGCCATCAGTGAGTTTAGCGAGACCCCAGCAGATACGCAGTATTTT.